These 31 T cell receptor beta chains share one sample of origin, sequenced in a study of cytomegalovirus exposure and HLA in healthy donors. The PCR had 60 Vbeta and 13 Jbeta primers. The table came from immunoSEQ multiplex PCR; TCRdb's copy has only in-frame clones and leaves some out. The sample yields approximately 180,000 clones, roughly 80% seen once. Input material: PBMCs. Every receptor here comes from a man between 18 and 29 years old in good health and CMV-seronegative.

The rearrangement links TRBV7-3 to TRBJ1-1; D may be TRBD1 (5 bases). The germline CDR1 and CDR2 sequences are SGHTA and FQGTGA. Trimming cost V 6 bases and J 4 bases, with 12 bases left between them. The CDR3 consists of 13 residues. CDR3 region: CASRQGLGTEAFF. CDR3 coding DNA: TGTGCCAGCAGGCAGGGACTGGGCACTGAAGCTTTCTTT.

The gene calls are TRBV7-9 and TRBJ2-7, with a weak D call TRBD1 (6 bases). Germline loops: CDR1 SEHNR, CDR2 FQNEAQ (reference sequence). CDR3 length: 14 residues. The V end lost 2 bases, the J end lost 7 bases, and 15 bases lay between the germline ends. The CDR3 sequence: CASSLTLDRSEQYF. The CDR3, as DNA: TGTGCCAGCAGCTTAACCCTCGACAGGTCTGAGCAGTACTTC. The variable domain in full, with the rest retrieved from reference TRBV7-9 and TRBJ2-7, is DTGVSQNPRHKITKRGQNVTFRCDPISEHNRLYWYRQTLGQGPEFLTYFQNEAQLEKSRLLSDRFSAERPKGSFSTLEIQRTEQGDSAMYLCASSLTLDRSEQYFGPGTRLTVT.

For the CDR3, the DNA is TGTGCCAGCTCACCTCAACACGATGAGCAGTTCTTC. Protein product: CASSPQHDEQFF. This chain links TRBV18 with TRBJ2-1; the D is unclear. There are 12 residues in the CDR3. Germline V gene lookup returns CDR1 KGHSH and CDR2 LQKENI. Trimming cost V 3 bases and J 8 bases, with 8 bases left between them.

The J gene is TRBJ2-1, the V gene TRBV19; no firm D call. Germline-derived CDR1 and CDR2 are LNHDA and SQIVND (reference sequence). V was pared by 9 bases and J by 5 bases, with 20 bases between. CDR3 length: 15 amino acids. For the CDR3, the DNA is TGTGCCAGCCAAGCAGAACGGCACAGTAACAATGAGCAGTTCTTC. This sequence encodes CASQAERHSNNEQFF.

On this clone: The junction departs from germline at one end; a sequencing error may be responsible. The chain employs TRBV7-9 and TRBJ2-7; 9 bases agree with TRBD2. Per germline, CDR1 SEHNR and CDR2 FQNEAQ (reference sequence). The CDR3 is made up of 15 amino acids. The CDR3 nucleotides are TGTTCCAGCAGCACCCGCGGAGCGGGGGGCCACGAGCAGTACTTC. Translating gives CSSSTRGAGGHEQYF.

The chain is built from TRBV18 and TRBJ2-1; no clear D. CDR1 is KGHSH, CDR2 LQKENI, per germline. The CDR3 extends over 14 amino acids. Trimming removed 3 bases at V and 8 bases at J, with 14 bases between. CDR3 bases: TGTGCCAGCTCACCTCCGAGCGACCGTGATGAGCAGTTCTTC. It specifies CASSPPSDRDEQFF. Filled out from reference TRBV18 and TRBJ2-1, the complete variable domain reads NAGVMQNPRHLVRRRGQEARLRCSPMKGHSHVYWYRQLPEEGLKFMVYLQKENIIDESGMPKERFSAEFPKEGPSILRIQQVVRGDSAAYFCASSPPSDRDEQFFGPGTRLTVL.

The chain couples TRBV28 to TRBJ2-2; TRBD1 aligns across 7 bases. Germline trimming cut 11 bases from V and 5 bases from J; bases unmatched to any gene: 8. The CDR3 loop spans 13 amino acids. Germline V gives CDR1 MDHEN, CDR2 SYDVKM. Here the CDR3 DNA reads TGTGCCCTCGGAACAGGGGAAACCGGGGAGCTGTTTTTT. This encodes CALGTGETGELFF.

The table lists this clone with a count of one. This rearrangement joins TRBV7-8 to TRBJ2-1, with 12 bases lining up with TRBD2. CDR1 and CDR2 (germline): SGHVS, FQNEAQ. The CDR3 sequence is 15 residues long. J was trimmed by 6 bases and V by 4 bases; bases with no gene match: 4. CDR3 loop: CASSSTSGGTNEQFF. The CDR3 bases are TGTGCCAGCAGCTCGACTAGCGGGGGTACCAATGAGCAGTTCTTC.

The CDR3 here is CASSQGQGALTEAFF. The DNA of the CDR3 is TGCGCCAGCAGCCAGGGACAGGGGGCTCTTACTGAAGCTTTCTTT. V is TRBV4-1 and J is TRBJ1-1, with TRBD1 matching 12 bases. The CDR3 loop spans 15 amino acids. The germline CDR1 and CDR2 sequences are MGHRA and YSYEKL. The J segment lost 5 bases and the V segment lost 3 bases, leaving 4 bases of the junction unmatched.

The chain employs TRBV7-6 and TRBJ2-2; TRBD1 is a possible D gene (6 bases). The CDR3 covers 14 residues. Germline V CDR1 and CDR2: SGHVS, FNYEAQ. Trimming stripped 5 bases from V and 5 bases from J, with 12 bases between. CDR3 sequence reads: CASSLGQQTGELFF. The CDR3 region has the DNA TGTGCCAGCAGCCTCGGACAGCAGACCGGGGAGCTGTTTTTT.

The J gene is TRBJ2-3, the V gene TRBV29-1; TRBD1 matches at 7 bases. The V and J ends lost 6 bases and 6 bases, in that order; junction bases with no gene match: 12. The CDR3 runs 14 residues. The germline V gene has CDR1 SQVTM and CDR2 ANQGSEA. The CDR3 here is CSVERGQLTDTQYF. In DNA, the CDR3 is TGCAGCGTGGAACGGGGACAGTTGACGGATACGCAGTATTTT.

The V call is TRBV14, the J call TRBJ2-7, with 8 positions matching TRBD1. The J call may be in error: the DNA end matches TRBJ2-5 better. Germline V lookup: CDR1 SGHDN, CDR2 FVKESK. The CDR3 covers 13 residues. The CDR3 sequence is CASSRDRLQTQYF. The CDR3 DNA sequence: TGTGCCAGCAGCCGGGACAGGTTACAGACCCAGTACTTC.

The chain links TRBV7-8 to TRBJ1-2; 8 nucleotides align to TRBD1. After removal of 0 bases from V and 3 bases from J, the junction contained 12 bases not matched to a gene. Looked up from germline, CDR1 is SGHVS and CDR2 is FQNEAQ. This CDR3 spans 18 amino acids. The CDR3 loop is CASSLASTGAPIHYGYTF. CDR3 DNA: TGTGCCAGCAGCTTAGCGTCGACAGGGGCCCCGATCCACTATGGCTACACCTTC. The entire variable domain, with the rest obtained from reference TRBV7-8 and TRBJ1-2, is as follows: GAGVSQSPRYKVAKRGQDVALRCDPISGHVSLFWYQQALGQGPEFLTYFQNEAQLDKSGLPSDRFFAERPEGSVSTLKIQRTQQEDSAVYLCASSLASTGAPIHYGYTFGSGTRLTVV.

V is TRBV7-9 and J is TRBJ1-1; TRBD1 might be the D (6 bases). The CDR3 extends over 14 amino acids. Germline CDR1 reads SEHNR; CDR2 reads FQNEAQ (reference sequence). V was pared by 5 bases and J by 9 bases, with 19 bases between. CDR3 sequence (DNA): TGTGCCAGCAGCCCACACGAGGGGGAGGGCAAAGCTTTCTTT. As protein: CASSPHEGEGKAFF.

This chain uses TRBV4-3 with TRBJ2-1, with a weak D call TRBD2 (5 bases). The length of the CDR3 is 15 residues. The V and J ends lost 0 bases and 7 bases respectively, with 13 bases between them. Germline V lookup: CDR1 LGHNA, CDR2 YSLEER. The CDR3 DNA is TGCGCCAGCAGCCAAGATTTCGGTAGAGGGAATGAGCAGTTCTTC. It specifies CASSQDFGRGNEQFF.

As concerns this clone: One end of the junction fails to match germline, which may point to a read error. This sample also contains other DNA sequences that code for the same CDR3. This chain links TRBV29-1 with TRBJ2-2; TRBD2 agrees at 7 bases. The length of the CDR3 is 15 residues. Germline V gene sequence: CDR1 SQVTM, CDR2 ANQGSEA. The CDR3 sequence: CSVVGTTSYAGELFF. DNA of the CDR3: TGTAGCGTTGTCGGGACTACCTCCTATGCCGGGGAGCTGTTTTTT.

This clone is a singleton in its sample. The chain employs TRBV28 and TRBJ1-5; D is undetermined. Germline V gives CDR1 MDHEN, CDR2 SYDVKM. The germline V and J ends were trimmed by 4 bases and 7 bases, with 11 bases remaining between them. This CDR3 has 13 residues. The CDR3 is CASSYRAGQPQHF. CDR3 in DNA: TGTGCCAGCAGTTACCGGGCGGGGCAGCCCCAGCATTTT.

In this sample, this clone turned up a few times. In nucleotides, the CDR3 is TGTGCCAGCAGTGAGGCAGGGGGCAATCAGCCCCAGCATTTT. This translates into CASSEAGGNQPQHF. The chain couples TRBV25-1 to TRBJ1-5; maybe TRBD1 (6 bases). The germline CDR1 and CDR2 sequences are MGHDK and SYGVNS. This CDR3 has 14 amino acids. The V and J ends lost 3 bases and 2 bases respectively, with 8 bases between them.

The gene calls are TRBV2 and TRBJ1-5; no clear D. Looked up from germline, CDR1 is SNHLY and CDR2 is FYNNEI. The CDR3 loop spans 15 amino acids. With 5 bases removed from V and 2 bases from J, the gap between germline ends came to 13 bases. CDR3 in DNA: TGTGCCAGCAGTAAAGACCGGTCGGGCAATCAGCCCCAGCATTTT. It specifies CASSKDRSGNQPQHF.

The chain recombines TRBV19 with TRBJ1-5; TRBD1 agrees at 12 bases. Germline V gene sequence: CDR1 LNHDA, CDR2 SQIVND (reference sequence). After removal of 1 base from V and 9 bases from J, the junction contained 10 bases not matched to a gene. The CDR3 is made up of 17 amino acids. CDR3 DNA sequence: TGTGCCAGTAGTATAGGGGGGACAGGGGGCTACTTAAGGCCCCAGCATTTT. Amino acids: CASSIGGTGGYLRPQHF.

The chain has TRBV2 and TRBJ2-7; TRBD2 matches 8 bases. From germline, CDR1 is SNHLY and CDR2 FYNNEI. CDR3 length equals 10 residues. Germline trimming cut 11 bases from V and 12 bases from J; bases unmatched to any gene: 9. The CDR3 loop is CASLGRGLYF. CDR3 nucleotides: TGTGCCTCTCTCGGGAGGGGTCTGTACTTC.

The chain uses TRBV4-1 and TRBJ2-1, with TRBD2 matching over 10 bases. The CDR3 is 16 amino acids. Trimming removed 3 bases from V and 9 bases from J; junction bases left unmatched: 11. Germline V gene sequence: CDR1 MGHRA, CDR2 YSYEKL. CDR3 protein: CASSHELAGIAFEQFF. CDR3 DNA: TGCGCCAGCAGCCACGAACTAGCGGGGATAGCATTTGAGCAGTTCTTC.

The V and J genes are TRBV19 and TRBJ1-5; TRBD1 matches at 7 bases. Germline-derived CDR1 and CDR2 are LNHDA and SQIVND (reference sequence). Trimming took 7 bases from V and 5 from J; bases not matched to a gene: 5. The CDR3 is 13 amino acids. CDR3 DNA sequence: TGTGCCAGTATGACAGGGACGGATCAGCCCCAGCATTTT. Its translation: CASMTGTDQPQHF.

The V and J genes are TRBV7-2 and TRBJ2-1; D is perhaps TRBD1 (6 bases). Germline values: CDR1 SGHTA, CDR2 FQGNSA. This CDR3 has 14 residues. The V gene lost 1 base and the J gene lost 5 bases, with 9 bases spanning the gap. The CDR3 region has the DNA TGTGCCAGCAGCTTAGACAGGGATCACAATGAGCAGTTCTTC. Protein product: CASSLDRDHNEQFF.

The chain couples TRBV5-1 to TRBJ2-2; tentative D call: TRBD1 (5 bases). CDR1 is SGHRS and CDR2 is YFSETQ in the germline V gene. The CDR3 sequence is 15 residues long. V was cut by 1 base and J by 4 bases, with 11 bases left in between. This chain's CDR3 is CASSLFTGVTGELFF. In DNA form, the CDR3 reads TGCGCCAGCAGCTTGTTTACAGGCGTCACCGGGGAGCTGTTTTTT.

This clone was counted a single time. This sequence joins TRBV23-1 and TRBJ2-7, with TRBD1 matching 9 bases. TRBV23-1 belongs to the ORF category, with a function that is uncertain. The CDR3 length is 15 residues. With V trimmed by 6 bases and J by 3 bases, 9 bases remained unmatched. CDR3 DNA: TGCGCCAGCAGCCGGGCGGGACAGGGTTGCTACGAGCAGTACTTC. Translation: CASSRAGQGCYEQYF.

This sequence joins TRBV2 and TRBJ1-2, with D maybe TRBD1 (5 bases). The ends were cut back, 4 bases at V and 4 bases at J, with 22 bases in the middle. CDR1 is SNHLY and CDR2 is FYNNEI in the germline V gene. The length of the CDR3 is 17 residues. The CDR3 here is CASSGPGGGVQIYGYTF. CDR3 bases: TGTGCCAGCAGTGGTCCCGGGGGAGGGGTTCAAATCTATGGCTACACCTTC.

This chain connects TRBV5-8 to TRBJ1-5, with D tentatively TRBD1 (6 bases). CDR3 size: 15 residues. Trimming took 5 bases from V and 3 from J, leaving 15 bases between them. The germline V gene has CDR1 SGHTS and CDR2 YDEGEE. The DNA for the CDR3 is TGTGCCAGCAGTAGCAGGGGTAGTGTCAATCAGCCCCAGCATTTT. It specifies CASSSRGSVNQPQHF.

This chain joins TRBV9 and TRBJ2-3; TRBD2 matches at 7 bases. Germline loops: CDR1 SGDLS, CDR2 YYNGEE. The CDR3 is 16 residues long. Unmatched junction bases numbered 7, after V lost 0 bases and J lost 3 bases. This CDR3 is CASSVGSSGITDTQYF. DNA for the CDR3: TGTGCCAGCAGCGTAGGGTCTAGCGGAATTACAGATACGCAGTATTTT.

The V and J genes are TRBV2 and TRBJ1-4; TRBD1 is a possible D gene (5 bases). Germline loops: CDR1 SNHLY, CDR2 FYNNEI. The V and J ends lost 5 bases and 2 bases respectively, with 9 bases between them. The CDR3 length is 14 residues. CDR3 protein: CASSFSGTNEKLFF. CDR3 DNA: TGTGCCAGCAGTTTTTCAGGGACTAATGAAAAACTGTTTTTT. The full variable domain, in which reference TRBV2 and TRBJ1-4 provide the parts outside the CDR3, is EPEVTQTPSHQVTQMGQEVILRCVPISNHLYFYWYRQILGQKVEFLVSFYNNEISEKSEIFDDQFSVERPDGSNFTLKIRSTKLEDSAMYFCASSFSGTNEKLFFGSGTQLSVL.

V gene TRBV25-1 combines with J gene TRBJ1-2; TRBD1 is a possible D gene (6 bases). V was shortened by 6 bases and J by 3 bases, with 17 bases between the two germline ends. The CDR3 totals 15 residues. Germline CDR1 and CDR2: MGHDK and SYGVNS. CDR3 bases: TGTGCCAGCAGCGAGTCGGGGGGCGCCGACTATGGCTACACCTTC. As protein: CASSESGGADYGYTF.